This T cell receptor (beta chain) is drawn from a study of cytomegalovirus exposure and HLA in healthy donors. Study observations and caveats: An ancestry cluster, one associated with Asian ancestry, reportedly showed fewer N-insertions than the roughly 670-donor mean in a later analysis. Later genetic work tied a missense DCLRE1C variant to beta-chain V and J trimming. The analysis excluded some indistinguishable V segments, including TRBV6-2 and TRBV6-3.

Worth noting for this clone: Its antigen is currently unknown.

Amplification used 60 Vbeta primers and 13 Jbeta primers. Data came from immunoSEQ multiplex PCR; TCRdb stores just in-frame clones and leaves some out. Of tens of thousands of clones detected, approximately 79% appear once; the ten largest clones hold 2.5% to 3.5%. The V and J ends lost 4 bases and 7 bases, in that order; junction bases with no gene match: 2. CDR1 and CDR2 from the germline V gene are SGHTA and FQGNSA. The CDR3 loop spans 14 amino acids. The chain couples TRBV7-2 to TRBJ1-6, with 9 bases that match TRBD1. Sequenced sample: PBMCs. The receptor's source is a woman in her twenties or thirties in good health and CMV-seronegative. The CDR3 nucleotides read TGTGCCAGCAGCTCCGGGACAGGGAATTCACCCCTCCACTTT. Translated, it gives CASSSGTGNSPLHF.